In its sample, the clone carrying this TCR beta chain was seen many times. The CDR3 totals 15 residues. With V trimmed by 2 bases and J by 4 bases, 6 bases remained unmatched. The germline CDR1 and CDR2 sequences are MGHDK and SYGVNS. CDR3-region Arm-PCR and iRepertoire HTBI primers produced the TCR beta libraries. TCRdb reprocessed the multiplex PCR reads with MiXCR, giving one entry per CDR3 protein. The sample holds 350,000 to 500,000 distinct CDR3 sequences, around 20% seen once. This specimen belongs to a study of regulatory T cells in long-lasting Graves disease. Study in general: A definition of persistent Graves' disease required over 5 years of antithyroid drugs plus positive TSH receptor antibodies.

Noted time point: persistent/refractory GD, antithyroid drugs over 5 years with positive TRAb. Following extraction of RNA from PBMCs, that RNA was used to make the TCR library. The origin of this receptor is a female donor with Graves disease. Here the sequenced sample was peripheral blood mononuclear cells (PBMCs), taken when the disease was refractory, from a patient treated with antithyroid drugs. This chain links TRBV25-1 with TRBJ2-7; the match to TRBD1 covers 9 bases. The CDR3 spells CASSELGDRAYEQYF. In DNA form, the CDR3 reads TGTGCCAGCAGTGAACTTGGGGACAGGGCGTACGAGCAGTACTTC.